This is a list of T cell receptor beta chains from one sample in a study of blood T cell repertoires in COVID-19. Clones were sequenced by immunoSEQ multiplex PCR, and TCRdb holds only the in-frame ones, with some missing. Among over 110,000 clones listed, 87% were seen once. Sequencing input: PBMCs or T cells enriched from blood (not recorded which). These receptors originate from a man aged 55-75 years who had recovered from COVID-19. Each CDR3 is given without its conserved first and last residue.

TRBV19	11	TRBJ2-7	ASSRQGRDEQY
TRBV6-1	14	TRBJ1-5	ASSVVRDRGNQPQH
TRBV28	10	TRBJ1-2	ASSLAGYGYT
TRBV28	12	TRBJ2-7	ASKSQGGAYEQY
TRBV28	13	TRBJ2-3	ASKSYRAYTDTQY
TRBV11-2	11	TRBJ2-1	ASSVSGLNEQF
TRBV18	16	TRBJ2-1	ASSPRPGLAGGPHEQF
TRBV7-9	10	TRBJ2-7	ASSLIRLEQY
TRBV28	10	TRBJ1-5	ATLRSGQPQH
TRBV10-3	12	TRBJ2-3	ASDRDWGTDTQY
TRBV29-1	12	TRBJ2-5	SAGGTSGKETQY
TRBV7-8	13	TRBJ1-6	ASSPGTGGSSPLH